The entry below describes one TCR beta chain. The data belong to a study of blood T cell repertoires in COVID-19. Study-level background: Donors in the United States, Italy and Spain gave samples during acute or convalescent COVID-19. The cDNA or gDNA used as material had been derived from T cells, B-cell-depleted T cells, or PBMCs.

The V gene lost 5 bases and the J gene lost 4 bases, with 17 bases spanning the gap. CDR1 LNHDA and CDR2 SQIVND come from the germline V gene (reference sequence). The CDR3 is made up of 15 amino acids. Per the study methods: Quantification of nucleated cells was approximated via reference gene primer amplification. Assay: immunoSEQ multiplex PCR; the TCRdb copy retains only in-frame clones and omits some. That table furnishes V, J and clone size, whereas the DNA furnished D and trimming. Of 390,000 or so clones listed, more than 80% were seen once; the top ten hold 1.4%. Sequencing was performed on peripheral blood. The chain carries TRBV19 and TRBJ2-5, with D maybe TRBD1 (6 bases). The clonotype comes from a woman aged 30 to 39 with active or convalescent COVID-19. CDR3 sequence (DNA): TGTGCCAGTAGTGGAACAGGGTCAGGAGGAGAGACCCAGTACTTC. Translation: CASSGTGSGGETQYF.